This TCR beta chain derives from a study of blood T cell repertoires in COVID-19 (dated by TCRdb to 2019 to 2021). As for the study more broadly: The collaborator samples originated in the United States, Italy and Spain and spanned the acute and convalescent phases of COVID-19. The material from the prospective study consisted of cDNA or gDNA derived from T cells, B-cell-depleted T cells, or PBMCs. Subjects who had been exposed to COVID-19, were actively infected with it, or had recovered from it provided the deeply sampled blood TCRbeta repertoires that made up the dataset. The repertoires were released in a freely available public database meant as a resource for research on the immune response to SARS-CoV-2. The samples were drawn from two sources: the first 160 participants of the ongoing ImmuneRACE study, and about 1,300 subjects contributed by 6 global collaborators. A de-identified subject ID, COVID-19 status, age in years and sex were almost always included in the sample metadata. HLA class I and class II types, where available, came from metadata supplied by the sample provider rather than from assay-based typing.

Notes on this clone: Its cognate antigen has yet to be identified. No base qualities exist here, and no much larger clone lies one base off it.

What the research found in general, with its limitations: How much clinical and demographic metadata was included differed by source and by participant, and the metadata was provided uncurated.

V sheds 5 bases and J sheds 2 bases, leaving 7 bases between their ends. CDR3 length: 12 amino acids, cysteine to phenylalanine. Only the CDR3 DNA is retained, 36 bases long and in frame from the first base. CDR1 GTSNPN and CDR2 SVGIG were looked up in the germline V gene (reference sequence). Participants in the prospective study were aged 18 to 89 years, lived in about two dozen United States geographic areas, and enrolled through a virtual design. In the prospective study, cohorts were assigned on the basis of participant-reported clinical history obtained from a screening survey and a study questionnaire. In the prospective study, whole blood, serum and a nasopharyngeal or oropharyngeal swab were collected from each participant by mobile phlebotomists. Prospective study participants could optionally give additional blood draws and questionnaires over an approximately two-month period. Before DNA extraction, prospective study blood samples were shipped either frozen or at room temperature.

The immunoSEQ Assay, a bias-controlled multiplex PCR, was used to amplify TCRbeta CDR3 regions from genomic DNA. The paper's data handling went like this. Within the assay, amplification of reference gene primers was used to estimate how many nucleated cells each sample contained. To quantify the absolute abundance of each unique TCRbeta CDR3 rearrangement, sequence reads were collapsed and filtered. Productive Simpson clonality was computed per sample as the square root of Simpson's diversity index over productive rearrangements. In TCRdb, the immuneACCESS table is reduced to in-frame sequences with V and J assigned. These tables do not hold every clone; where another copy was compared, an unresolved V gene accounts for under half, and the others remain unexplained. V and J calls and clone size are as listed in that table; D and trimming were resolved from the DNA. The sample table records 290,000 or so clones; around 87% of these occur just once. Clones ranked in the top ten supply 3.5% to 4.5% of the sample.

Sequences were obtained from PBMCs or T cells enriched from blood (not recorded which). This TCR derives from a woman aged 18-29 years with acute COVID-19. This sequence uses TRBV30 and TRBJ1-3; a confident D gene designation cannot be given. The bases are TGTGCCTGGGGACCTACTGGAAACACCATATATTTT. This codes for CAWGPTGNTIYF.